One and the same sample provided the 10 T cell receptor beta chains below, sequenced in a study of blood T cells in healthy people across ages. The authors ran a second PCR of roughly 6 to 12 cycles using a sample-barcoded 5' primer and a J-beta primer mix. One entry per CDR3 protein, called by TCRdb with MiXCR from the 5' RACE reads. The sample yields roughly 800,000 distinct CDR3 sequences, 58% seen once. Input material: blood. The origin of the receptors is a man aged 25 to 40 in good health.

This clonotype was observed a few times. The rearrangement links TRBV27 to TRBJ1-4; D possibly corresponds to TRBD1 (6 bases). V gave up 8 bases and J gave up 8 bases, with 21 bases separating them. CDR1 MNHEY and CDR2 SMNVEV come from the germline V gene (reference sequence). The CDR3 covers 15 residues. CDR3 residues: CASSNLQGSAEKLFF. The CDR3, as DNA: TGTGCCAGCTCTAACCTACAGGGATCAGCGGAAAAACTGTTTTTT. The entire variable domain, with the rest obtained from reference TRBV27 and TRBJ1-4, is as follows: EAQVTQNPRYLITVTGKKLTVTCSQNMNHEYMSWYRQDPGLGLRQIYYSMNVEVTDKGDVPEGYKVSRKEKRNFPLILESPSPNQTSLYFCASSNLQGSAEKLFFGSGTQLSVL.

This chain joins TRBV11-2 and TRBJ1-2; no definite D call. Germline values: CDR1 SGHAT, CDR2 FQNNGV. Trimming left V 1 base short and J 8 bases short, with 11 bases between. This CDR3 has 13 amino acids. The CDR3 region is CASSLGVFGGYTF. The CDR3 DNA sequence: TGTGCCAGCAGCTTAGGGGTCTTCGGAGGCTACACCTTC.

This clonotype was recorded a few times. This rearrangement joins TRBV7-2 to TRBJ2-7; D is possibly TRBD2 (5 bases). The germline V and J ends were trimmed by 5 bases and 0 bases, with 11 bases remaining between them. The length of the CDR3 is 14 residues. Germline V gene lookup returns CDR1 SGHTA and CDR2 FQGNSA. The CDR3 region has the DNA TGTGCCAGCAGCGGCACACGGGGCTCCTACGAGCAGTACTTC. Amino acid sequence: CASSGTRGSYEQYF.

The V call is TRBV6-5, the J call TRBJ2-1; 8 positions agree with TRBD2. The CDR3 runs 14 residues. V shed 2 bases, J shed 8 bases, and the junction held 5 bases outside the gene matches. CDR1 MNHEY and CDR2 SVGAGI come from the germline V gene. This CDR3 is CASSYGTRVHEQFF. The CDR3 DNA reads TGTGCCAGCAGTTACGGGACTAGGGTACATGAGCAGTTCTTC.

The chain has TRBV7-9 and TRBJ2-2, with TRBD2 matching over 11 bases. Looked up from germline, CDR1 is SEHNR and CDR2 is FQNEAQ (reference sequence). Unmatched junction bases numbered 25, after V lost 8 bases and J lost 8 bases. The CDR3 runs to 20 residues. CDR3 sequence reads: CASEIQGSTGLAGSSGELFF. CDR3 sequence (DNA): TGTGCCAGCGAAATCCAGGGTTCCACCGGACTAGCGGGTTCATCAGGGGAGCTGTTTTTT.

The V call is TRBV27, the J call TRBJ2-1; TRBD1 is a possible D gene (6 bases). Between the trimmed V and J ends, which lost 7 bases and 10 bases, there was a span of 17 bases. Looked up from germline, CDR1 is MNHEY and CDR2 is SMNVEV (reference sequence). The CDR3 spans 13 residues. CDR3 nucleotides: TGTGCCAGCAAACCCCGGACAGTGCTCGAGCAGTTCTTC. Amino acid sequence: CASKPRTVLEQFF.

The chain combines TRBV20-1 with TRBJ2-7, with 8 bases aligning to TRBD1. Germline CDR1 is DFQATT and CDR2 is SNEGSKA (reference sequence). This CDR3 has 15 residues. J lost 1 base, V lost 6 bases, and 11 bases had no gene match. This chain's CDR3 is CSANYRDRPSYEQYF. CDR3 bases: TGCAGTGCCAATTACCGGGACAGGCCTTCCTACGAGCAGTACTTC.

The chain employs TRBV7-2 and TRBJ2-1; 8 bases are shared with TRBD2. Germline V gene sequence: CDR1 SGHTA, CDR2 FQGNSA. The length of the CDR3 is 17 residues. The junction had 16 bases not matched to a gene; V was cut back by 5 bases and J by 7 bases. CDR3 sequence: CASSIWVTSEGWNEQFF. CDR3 nucleotide sequence: TGTGCCAGCAGCATTTGGGTGACTAGCGAGGGGTGGAATGAGCAGTTCTTC.

The chain couples TRBV11-2 to TRBJ2-3; no clear D gene. The CDR3 runs 14 residues. Germline values: CDR1 SGHAT, CDR2 FQNNGV. V was shortened by 3 bases and J by 5 bases, with 12 bases between the two germline ends. The CDR3 spells CASSFSLILDTQYF. The CDR3 DNA reads TGTGCCAGCAGCTTTTCCCTGATTCTAGATACGCAGTATTTT.

In this sample, this clonotype turned up a few times. The V and J genes are TRBV9 and TRBJ2-1; 10 bases map to TRBD2. The CDR3 runs 14 residues. The germline V gene encodes CDR1 SGDLS and CDR2 YYNGEE. V trimming: 3 bases; J trimming: 3 bases; junction bases outside the gene matches: 0. The CDR3 here is CASSASGSYNEQFF. The CDR3 nucleotides are TGTGCCAGCAGCGCTAGCGGGAGCTACAATGAGCAGTTCTTC.